This is a list of T cell receptor beta chains from one sample in a study of monozygotic twins with inflammatory bowel disease. TCRdb reprocessed the 5' RACE reads, with one entry per CDR3 protein and no DNA. The record lists about 210,000 distinct CDR3 sequences, of which the ten most abundant hold around 1.5%. The sequenced sample consisted of blood. Receptors were obtained from a human donor with ulcerative colitis or Crohn's disease, or a healthy co-twin of an affected twin (not recorded which). Both conserved end residues are part of each CDR3.

cdr3_aa	v_call	j_call
CASSLGDRGSNIQYF	TRBV5-1	TRBJ2-4
CASSSQRLEQYF	TRBV5-6	TRBJ2-7
CASSPDEGGGYTF	TRBV18	TRBJ1-2
CASSLERGAGGELFF	TRBV5-1	TRBJ2-2
CASSPGRRGDTQYF	TRBV12-3/TRBV12-4	TRBJ2-3
CASSLGGWVTEAFF	TRBV5-1	TRBJ1-1
CASSYSRGTEAFF	TRBV6-5	TRBJ1-1
CASSLQGFREKLFF	TRBV19	TRBJ1-4
CSAGRGVYNEQFF	TRBV20-1	TRBJ2-1
CASSLMGEEAFF	TRBV5-4	TRBJ1-1
CAISESTSPLHF	TRBV10-3	TRBJ1-6
CAISKLDQPNEQYF	TRBV10-3	TRBJ2-7
CASSLTSGRNQPQHF	TRBV12-3/TRBV12-4	TRBJ1-5
CASSLDRKGWGNQPQHF	TRBV7-8	TRBJ1-5
CASSLRDATDTQYF	TRBV27	TRBJ2-3
CATSQTSGASYEQYF	TRBV15	TRBJ2-7